This T cell receptor (beta chain) came from a study of control samples from healthy donors and cancer patients. Libraries were prepared by immunoSEQ multiplex PCR; TCRdb keeps only in-frame clonotypes and omits some of them. The profile shows about 88,000 clones, just over 90% of them singletons. V was trimmed by 0 bases and J by 6 bases, leaving 10 bases between them. Per the germline V gene, CDR1 is SGDLS and CDR2 is YYNGEE. The CDR3 is made up of 13 amino acids. This chain links TRBV9 with TRBJ2-7, with D unresolved. Sequenced material: blood. The TCR was taken from a man between 18 and 35 years old in good health. CDR3 sequence reads: CASSVAGAGEQYF. The CDR3 coding sequence is TGTGCCAGCAGCGTAGCTGGCGCTGGCGAGCAGTACTTC.